These 25 T cell receptor beta chains came from one sample sequenced in a study of monozygotic twins with cystic fibrosis. Clones were read by immunoSEQ multiplex PCR, and TCRdb kept only the in-frame ones, dropping some. The repertoire includes 30,000 to 35,000 clones, 92% of them detected once, and 0.8% to 1% sits in the top ten. Sequencing used blood. Receptors were obtained from a girl aged 2 to 9 with cystic fibrosis.

The V and J genes are TRBV30 and TRBJ1-5; a possible D gene is TRBD1 (5 bases). V was clipped by 2 bases and J by 7 bases, with 15 bases between them. Looked up from germline, CDR1 is GTSNPN and CDR2 is SVGIG (reference sequence). The CDR3 spans 14 residues. The chain's CDR3 is CAWSRRGDLQPQHF. Written as DNA, the CDR3 is TGTGCCTGGAGTAGACGGGGGGATCTGCAGCCCCAGCATTTT.

The V and J genes are TRBV27 and TRBJ2-2, with 7 bases lining up with TRBD2. Germline CDR1 reads MNHEY; CDR2 reads SMNVEV (reference sequence). The CDR3 sequence is 14 residues long. V shed 3 bases and J 7 bases; nucleotides not matched to a gene: 5. CDR3 sequence reads: CASSFGGLDGELFF. The DNA of the CDR3 is TGTGCCAGCAGTTTCGGGGGGTTGGACGGGGAGCTGTTTTTT.

A single count supports this clone. One junction end does not reproduce the germline sequence, and a read error may be involved. The V and J genes are TRBV28 and TRBJ2-1; D is unresolved. The CDR3 sequence is 11 residues long. CDR1 and CDR2 (germline): MDHEN, SYDVKM. The CDR3 here is CASRLYNEQFF. CDR3 nucleotides: TGTGCCAGCAGATTATACAATGAGCAGTTCTTC.

The J gene is TRBJ2-1, the V gene TRBV10-3; 9 positions agree with TRBD2. Per the germline V gene, CDR1 is ENHRY and CDR2 is SYGVKD. The CDR3 runs to 14 residues. V lost 8 bases and J lost 5; bases outside the gene matches: 7. The CDR3 region is CAILAGDVNNEQFF. In DNA form, the CDR3 reads TGTGCCATCTTAGCGGGAGATGTTAACAATGAGCAGTTCTTC.

The chain links TRBV5-1 to TRBJ1-2; D is perhaps TRBD1 (5 bases). This CDR3 has 18 amino acids. The V end was cut by 4 bases, the J end by 6 bases, with 28 bases between. Germline-derived CDR1 and CDR2 are SGHRS and YFSETQ. The CDR3 nucleotides are TGCGCCAGCAGCCCAGGGTGGGCTCCGGCTGGTAAAGAGGATGGCTACACCTTC. Residues: CASSPGWAPAGKEDGYTF.

The chain recombines TRBV7-6 with TRBJ2-5; D uncertain. The V end was cut by 5 bases, the J end by 5 bases, with 9 bases between. Germline-derived CDR1 and CDR2 are SGHVS and FNYEAQ. CDR3 size: 12 residues. The DNA for the CDR3 is TGTGCCAGCAGCCCCCACCGGGAGACCCAGTACTTC. This codes for CASSPHRETQYF. Supplemented by reference TRBV7-6 and TRBJ2-5, the full variable domain reads GAGVSQSPRYKVTKRGQDVALRCDPISGHVSLYWYRQALGQGPEFLTYFNYEAQQDKSGLPNDRFSAERPEGSISTLTIQRTEQRDSAMYRCASSPHRETQYFGPGTRLLVL.

This rearrangement joins TRBV18 to TRBJ1-4; 10 bases match TRBD1. This CDR3 is built from 14 residues. V gave up 6 bases and J gave up 8 bases; unmatched junction bases: 6. The germline V gene has CDR1 KGHSH and CDR2 LQKENI. Written as DNA, the CDR3 is TGTGCCAGCTCTACCGGGACAGGGGTGGAAAAACTGTTTTTT. It encodes CASSTGTGVEKLFF.

The gene calls are TRBV25-1 and TRBJ2-7, with 9 bases lining up with TRBD2. This CDR3 region has 16 residues. Germline loops: CDR1 MGHDK, CDR2 SYGVNS. With V trimmed by 2 bases and J by 4 bases, 9 bases remained unmatched. The DNA of the CDR3 is TGTGCCAGCAGTGAAGTACGAGGTCTAGCGGGATACGAGCAGTACTTC. This gives the protein CASSEVRGLAGYEQYF.

The rearrangement uses TRBV10-3 and TRBJ2-7; either TRBD1 or TRBD2 may fit D (6 bases each). CDR1 and CDR2 from the germline V gene are ENHRY and SYGVKD. The CDR3 covers 14 residues. With 6 bases removed from V and 2 bases from J, the gap between germline ends came to 14 bases. The CDR3 loop reads CAISNRDSTYEQYF. CDR3 sequence (DNA): TGTGCCATCAGCAACAGGGACTCGACCTACGAGCAGTACTTC.

The CDR3 region is CASSVRDNYEQYF. The CDR3 DNA is TGTGCCAGCAGCGTAAGGGACAACTACGAGCAGTACTTC. The V gene is TRBV9, the J gene TRBJ2-7; D may be TRBD1 (6 bases). Trimming took 1 base from V and 3 from J, leaving 8 bases between them. Germline V CDR1 and CDR2: SGDLS, YYNGEE. The CDR3 extends over 13 amino acids.

The V and J genes are TRBV15 and TRBJ2-5, with 8 bases matching TRBD1. V dropped 3 bases and J dropped 4; count of bases not matched to a gene: 7. CDR1 LNHNV and CDR2 YYDKDF come from the germline V gene (reference sequence). The length of the CDR3 is 15 residues. The CDR3 DNA reads as TGTGCCACCAGCAGGCAACTAGGACAGGGAGAGACCCAGTACTTC. This gives the protein CATSRQLGQGETQYF.

The chain is built from TRBV5-1 and TRBJ2-7; D unresolved. This CDR3 region has 13 residues. Germline values: CDR1 SGHRS, CDR2 YFSETQ. Trimming took 2 bases from V and 6 from J, leaving 12 bases between them. The CDR3 DNA reads as TGCGCCAGCAGCTTCCCCTCCAGACGCGAGCAGTACTTC. This gives the protein CASSFPSRREQYF. Supplemented by reference TRBV5-1 and TRBJ2-7, the full variable domain reads KAGVTQTPRYLIKTRGQQVTLSCSPISGHRSVSWYQQTPGQGLQFLFEYFSETQRNKGNFPGRFSGRQFSNSRSEMNVSTLELGDSALYLCASSFPSRREQYFGPGTRLTVT.

The rearrangement joins TRBV30 to TRBJ1-4; TRBD1 is a possible D gene (5 bases). Trimming removed 4 bases from V and 0 bases from J, with 15 bases in between. Germline-derived CDR1 and CDR2 are GTSNPN and SVGIG (reference sequence). The CDR3 covers 16 residues. Here the CDR3 reads CAWNTKGPTTNEKLFF. CDR3 in DNA: TGTGCCTGGAACACCAAGGGACCAACAACTAATGAAAAACTGTTTTTT.

As for this clone: One end of the junction fails to match germline, which may point to a read error. The V gene is TRBV5-1, the J gene TRBJ2-7, with D perhaps TRBD2 (6 bases). The CDR3 spans 14 residues. Germline V CDR1 and CDR2: SGHRS, YFSETQ. This chain's CDR3 is CASGLTGSSYEQYF. DNA of the CDR3: TGCGCCAGCGGCTTAACCGGGAGCTCCTACGAGCAGTACTTC.

The V gene is TRBV13, the J gene TRBJ2-1, with D tentatively TRBD1 or TRBD2 (6 bases each). Deletions cut 1 base from V and 7 bases from J, with 14 bases between. CDR3 length: 15 residues. Germline V gene sequence: CDR1 PRHDT, CDR2 FYEKMQ (reference sequence). The CDR3 nucleotides read TGTGCCAGCAGCTTAGTAGGGGGGCTAGTAAATGAGCAGTTCTTC. Translating it yields CASSLVGGLVNEQFF.

This chain connects TRBV6-6 to TRBJ2-7; 8 bases match TRBD1. The germline CDR1 and CDR2 sequences are MNHNY and SVGAGI (reference sequence). The length of the CDR3 is 13 residues. The V segment lost 2 bases and the J segment 4 bases; nucleotides outside the gene matches: 1. The CDR3 bases are TGTGCCAGCAGTTACCGGGACAGGTACGAGCAGTACTTC. Its translation: CASSYRDRYEQYF.

The V call is TRBV7-2, the J call TRBJ1-4; D remains ambiguous. This CDR3 is built from 18 residues. The germline CDR1 and CDR2 sequences are SGHTA and FQGNSA. V was shortened by 2 bases and J by 0 bases, with 16 bases between the two germline ends. Written as DNA, the CDR3 is TGTGCCAGCAGCTTAAGGCCAGGACTAACTGCAACTAATGAAAAACTGTTTTTT. Its translation is CASSLRPGLTATNEKLFF.

This sequence joins TRBV10-3 and TRBJ2-1; 11 bases align to TRBD1. The CDR3 length is 14 residues. V shed 6 bases, J shed 5 bases, and the junction held 3 bases outside the gene matches. From germline, CDR1 is ENHRY and CDR2 SYGVKD. CDR3 in amino acids: CAIRPGQGDNEQFF. CDR3 nucleotide sequence: TGTGCCATCAGGCCGGGACAGGGGGACAATGAGCAGTTCTTC.

The chain employs TRBV11-2 and TRBJ1-5; 9 nucleotides match TRBD1. The CDR3 spans 15 residues. Germline loops: CDR1 SGHAT, CDR2 FQNNGV. J lost 4 bases, V lost 1 base, and 2 bases had no gene match. CDR3 loop: CASSLGDRVNQPQHF. CDR3 nucleotide sequence: TGTGCCAGCAGCTTAGGGGACAGGGTTAATCAGCCCCAGCATTTT.

The V gene is TRBV21-1, the J gene TRBJ2-7. TRBV21-1 is tagged as a pseudogene. The CDR3 length is 16 residues. The CDR3 sequence: CASSPGGQDSSYEQYF. The CDR3 DNA reads TGTGCCAGCAGCCCGGGAGGACAGGACAGCTCCTACGAGCAGTACTTC.

The V call is TRBV5-1, the J call TRBJ1-6; D call uncertain. Between the trimmed V and J ends, which lost 3 bases and 9 bases, there was a span of 10 bases. This CDR3 is 13 amino acids long. The germline V gene encodes CDR1 SGHRS and CDR2 YFSETQ. The CDR3 DNA is TGCGCCAGCAGCTGGGCGTGGGGTTCACCCCTCCACTTT. Its protein is CASSWAWGSPLHF.

This sequence joins TRBV19 and TRBJ1-1, with unresolved D. V lost 2 bases to trimming and J lost 1 base, with 5 bases between them. The CDR3 covers 13 residues. Germline V gene data show CDR1 as LNHDA and CDR2 as SQIVND (reference sequence). The CDR3 loop is CASSIPPNTEAFF. CDR3 coding DNA: TGTGCCAGTAGTATACCCCCGAACACTGAAGCTTTCTTT.

The V and J genes are TRBV19 and TRBJ1-2; D not resolved. The length of the CDR3 is 16 residues. Trimming removed 6 bases from V and 0 bases from J, with 17 bases in between. Germline V gene sequence: CDR1 LNHDA, CDR2 SQIVND (reference sequence). For the CDR3, the DNA is TGTGCCAGTAGGGACCGAATAATACAAGCTAACTATGGCTACACCTTC. Residues: CASRDRIIQANYGYTF.

The rearrangement links TRBV5-4 to TRBJ2-7; D may be TRBD1 or TRBD2 (5 bases each). The length of the CDR3 is 13 residues. Trimming left V 6 bases short and J 0 bases short, with 10 bases between. Germline V gene data show CDR1 as SGHNT and CDR2 as YYREEE (reference sequence). The CDR3 nucleotides are TGTGCCAGCAATGACGGGACCTCCTACGAGCAGTACTTC. As protein: CASNDGTSYEQYF.

V and J are TRBV4-1 and TRBJ2-1, with 13 nucleotides matching TRBD2. V was clipped by 0 bases and J by 12 bases; unmatched bases: 14. This CDR3 contains 18 residues. Germline V gene data show CDR1 as MGHRA and CDR2 as YSYEKL. CDR3 sequence reads: CASSQETSGGASVSGQFF. CDR3 in DNA: TGCGCCAGCAGCCAAGAAACTAGCGGGGGGGCCTCGGTATCGGGGCAGTTCTTC.